This T cell receptor beta chain was found in a study of OX40 agonist ivuxolimab in advanced cancers. General study findings and limits: In general, CD8+ T cells held more expanded clones than CD4+ did, on average.

The CDR3 totals 14 residues. From germline, CDR1 is MNHEY and CDR2 SVGAGI. Trimming left V 11 bases short and J 3 bases short, with 20 bases between. A remark on this clone: As yet, its antigen is unknown.

TCRdb keeps only in-frame clones here, not all; method: immunoSEQ multiplex PCR. The sample lists about 68,000 clones, about 85% occurring once. This chain uses TRBV6-5 with TRBJ2-7; D possibly corresponds to TRBD1 (5 bases). The TCR originated in an adult with an advanced solid tumor such as melanoma, head and neck, liver or kidney cancer. The sample consisted of CD4+ or CD8+ T cells sorted from blood, taken in a trial of the OX40 agonist ivuxolimab. CDR3 loop: CADHQAGQGYEQYF. Written as DNA, the CDR3 is TGTGCCGACCACCAGGCAGGGCAGGGCTACGAGCAGTACTTC.